The present T cell receptor beta chain was sequenced within a study of blood T cell repertoires in COVID-19. Whole-study context: PBMCs, B-cell-depleted T cells, or T cells provided the cDNA or gDNA that made up the material.

Generated by immunoSEQ multiplex PCR, the TCRdb table keeps only in-frame clones and is missing some. The sample has hundreds of thousands of clones, approximately 84% seen once. Germline V gene data show CDR1 as MGHRA and CDR2 as YSYEKL. Trimming took 4 bases from V and 0 from J, leaving 15 bases between them. This CDR3 is built from 17 residues. The chain links TRBV4-1 to TRBJ1-4; D is ambiguous. The source material was PBMCs or T cells enriched from blood (not recorded which). This clonotype was sampled from a woman younger than 45 who had recovered from COVID-19. The CDR3 DNA reads TGCGCCAGCAGCCGGAACCCGGGAAGAACAACTAATGAAAAACTGTTTTTT. Protein sequence: CASSRNPGRTTNEKLFF.